A selection of T cell receptor beta chains follows, all from one sample in a study of blood T cells in healthy people across ages. TCRdb itself ran the 5' RACE reads through MiXCR, one entry per CDR3 protein. The sample shows fewer than 2 million distinct CDR3 sequences, more than 35% of them seen only once. Sequencing input: blood. These receptors came from a human donor in good health. CDR3s include the opening cysteine and the closing phenylalanine or tryptophan. D genes are given only for firm matches. Size values are once, few and many counts, or a class for expanded clones, and some rows have none.

len,d_gene,j_gene,abundance,v_gene,CDR3aa,CDR3nt
14,TRBD1,TRBJ2-7,few,TRBV20-1,CSARPNRGTYEQYF,TGCAGTGCTAGACCAAACAGGGGCACCTACGAGCAGTACTTC
13,NA,TRBJ2-1,NA,TRBV6-5,CASSWSGGNEQFF,TGTGCCAGCAGTTGGTCTGGAGGGAATGAGCAGTTCTTC
15,NA,TRBJ2-4,NA,TRBV12-3/TRBV12-4,CASRYRDATLNIQYF,TGTGCCAGCAGATATCGGGACGCCACTTTAAACATTCAGTACTTC
12,NA,TRBJ2-1,NA,TRBV9,CASSGDLDEQFF,TGTGCCAGCAGCGGGGATCTGGACGAGCAGTTCTTC
16,NA,TRBJ1-4,NA,TRBV7-9,CASSPNEETTNEKLFF,TGTGCCAGCAGCCCCAACGAGGAAACAACTAATGAAAAACTGTTTTTT
14,TRBD1,TRBJ1-2,NA,TRBV20-1,CSASGDRETYGYTF,TGCAGTGCTAGTGGGGACAGGGAGACATATGGCTACACCTTC
16,NA,TRBJ2-3,NA,TRBV6-5,CASSYSWTEITDTQYF,TGTGCCAGCAGTTACTCCTGGACAGAGATCACAGATACGCAGTATTTT
15,TRBD1,TRBJ2-3,once,TRBV6-6,CASREDRGAADTQYF,TGTGCCAGCAGGGAAGACAGGGGGGCTGCAGATACGCAGTATTTT
14,NA,TRBJ1-1,NA,TRBV6-5,CASRRFATNTEAFF,TGTGCCAGCAGGAGGTTCGCTACGAACACTGAAGCTTTCTTT
13,NA,TRBJ2-7,few,TRBV20-1,CSARPRTDYEQYF,TGCAGTGCTAGACCCAGGACAGACTACGAGCAGTACTTC
14,NA,TRBJ2-7,few,TRBV9,CASSLGQSAYEQYF,TGTGCCAGCAGCCTTGGACAGTCCGCCTACGAGCAGTACTTC
13,NA,TRBJ2-5,NA,TRBV7-6,CASSLSWKETQYF,TGTGCCAGCAGCTTATCGTGGAAAGAGACCCAGTACTTC
14,NA,TRBJ1-6,NA,TRBV27,CASSLSPVSSPLHF,TGTGCCAGCAGTTTATCGCCCGTCAGTTCACCCCTCCACTTT
15,TRBD2,TRBJ2-5,NA,TRBV5-8,CASSLERGGWETQYF,TGTGCCAGCAGCTTGGAGCGGGGGGGATGGGAGACCCAGTACTTC
14,NA,TRBJ2-1,NA,TRBV2,CASIGANFRNEQFF,TGTGCCAGCATCGGGGCAAACTTCCGCAATGAGCAGTTCTTC
15,TRBD2,TRBJ2-3,few,TRBV6-5,CASTELAGSTDTQYF,TGTGCCAGCACAGAACTAGCGGGTAGCACAGATACGCAGTATTTT
16,TRBD1,TRBJ1-2,NA,TRBV6-5,CASSYRGTGLGYGYTF,TGTGCCAGCAGTTACCGGGGGACAGGTCTCGGCTATGGCTACACCTTC
12,NA,TRBJ1-4,NA,TRBV20-1,CSASGTYEKLFF,TGCAGTGCTAGTGGGACCTATGAAAAACTGTTTTTT
16,NA,TRBJ2-2,NA,TRBV7-2,CASSTFAGAPTGELFF,TGTGCCAGCAGCACCTTCGCCGGGGCTCCCACCGGGGAGCTGTTTTTT
17,NA,TRBJ2-3,NA,TRBV12-3/TRBV12-4,CASSLAWDCRGPDAQYF,TGTGCCAGCAGTTTAGCGTGGGATTGCCGGGGCCCAGATGCGCAGTATTTT
11,NA,TRBJ2-1,NA,TRBV5-5,CASSLGGREFF,TGTGCCAGCAGCTTGGGGGGGCGGGAGTTCTTC
14,NA,TRBJ2-7,NA,TRBV11-2,CASSLERGGSEQYF,TGTGCCAGCAGCTTAGAAAGGGGGGGTTCCGAGCAGTACTTC
16,TRBD1,TRBJ1-6,NA,TRBV5-5,CASSSRDRFSRSPLHF,TGTGCCAGCAGCTCTCGGGACAGGTTTTCCCGGTCACCCCTCCACTTT
15,NA,TRBJ2-7,NA,TRBV10-3,CAISDSEGQRYEQYF,TGTGCCATCAGTGATTCGGAGGGACAGCGCTACGAGCAGTACTTC
15,NA,TRBJ1-2,NA,TRBV20-1,CSARDQATDAYGYTF,TGCAGTGCTAGAGATCAAGCCACAGACGCATATGGCTACACCTTC
16,NA,TRBJ2-1,NA,TRBV25-1,CASSGEKIWATYEQFF,TGTGCCAGCAGTGGTGAAAAGATTTGGGCCACCTACGAGCAGTTCTTC
15,TRBD2,TRBJ2-7,NA,TRBV4-1,CASSAGRVGTYEQYF,TGCGCCAGCAGCGCGGGGAGGGTAGGGACCTACGAGCAGTACTTC
13,NA,TRBJ1-5,few,TRBV7-9,CASSHGSNQPQHF,TGTGCCAGCAGCCATGGTAGCAATCAGCCCCAGCATTTT
15,NA,TRBJ2-7,NA,TRBV20-1,CSALSLGLRSYEQYF,TGCAGTGCTCTTTCTTTGGGACTGCGCTCCTACGAGCAGTACTTC
15,TRBD2,TRBJ2-3,NA,TRBV6-4,CASSEERGGADTQYF,TGTGCCAGCAGTGAAGAGCGGGGGGGTGCAGATACGCAGTATTTT
12,NA,TRBJ1-1,NA,TRBV20-1,CSAARMDTEAFF,TGCAGTGCTGCCCGGATGGACACTGAAGCTTTCTTT
18,TRBD2,TRBJ2-1,few,TRBV29-1,CSARLAGGRVSSYNEQFF,TGCAGCGCTCGACTAGCGGGGGGCCGTGTGAGCTCCTACAATGAGCAGTTCTTC
15,TRBD2,TRBJ2-3,once,TRBV4-3,CTSSHERGSTDTQYF,TGCACCAGCAGCCACGAGCGGGGTAGCACAGATACGCAGTATTTT
14,TRBD2,TRBJ2-7,few,TRBV20-1,CSASSVVAGDAQYF,TGCAGTGCTAGCTCCGTGGTAGCGGGGGACGCCCAGTACTTC
12,TRBD1,TRBJ2-7,few,TRBV11-3,CASGTDGYEQYF,TGTGCCAGCGGGACAGATGGCTACGAGCAGTACTTC
15,NA,TRBJ2-7,NA,TRBV7-9,CASSPPRSGSYEQYF,TGTGCCAGCAGCCCTCCGAGGTCAGGCTCCTACGAGCAGTACTTC
13,NA,TRBJ1-4,NA,TRBV5-6,CASSLDRTEKLFF,TGTGCCAGCAGCTTGGACAGGACGGAAAAACTGTTTTTT
14,TRBD1,TRBJ2-7,NA,TRBV27,CASSSGQGAAEQYF,TGTGCCAGCAGTTCGGGACAGGGGGCCGCCGAGCAGTACTTC
16,TRBD1,TRBJ2-3,few,TRBV12-5,CASARGTGIDADTQYF,TGTGCTAGTGCCAGAGGGACAGGGATCGACGCAGATACGCAGTATTTT
13,NA,TRBJ2-3,many,TRBV20-1,CSARRRSTDTQYF,TGCAGTGCTAGGAGGAGAAGCACAGATACGCAGTATTTT
15,TRBD2,TRBJ2-7,few,TRBV7-2,CASSLRRGEAYEQYF,TGTGCCAGCAGCTTAAGGCGGGGGGAGGCGTACGAGCAGTACTTC
14,TRBD2,TRBJ2-4,NA,TRBV27,CASSSPSGGNIQYF,TGTGCCAGCAGTTCCCCCTCGGGGGGGAACATTCAGTACTTC
11,NA,TRBJ2-5,few,TRBV6-6,CASRERETQYF,TGTGCCAGCAGGGAGAGGGAGACCCAGTACTTC
16,NA,TRBJ1-4,NA,TRBV15,CATSSGEGAKGEKLFF,TGTGCCACCAGCAGTGGAGAGGGCGCCAAGGGTGAAAAACTGTTTTTT